Below, 24 T cell receptor beta chains from the same sample are listed, as sequenced in a study of blood T cell repertoires in COVID-19. Here immunoSEQ multiplex PCR was the method, and the copy in TCRdb shows in-frame clones only, minus some. Of about 190,000 clones listed, about 88% are singletons. Sequencing was performed on peripheral blood. The receptors were gathered from a middle-aged woman who had recovered from COVID-19.

The chain couples TRBV5-1 to TRBJ2-2, with TRBD2 matching over 8 bases. CDR3 length: 15 residues. V gave up 1 base and J gave up 5 bases; unmatched junction bases: 4. The germline gives CDR1 SGHRS, CDR2 YFSETQ. CDR3 DNA sequence: TGCGCCAGCAGCTTGACCCGGGGGGGAACCGGGGAGCTGTTTTTT. Its translation: CASSLTRGGTGELFF.

The chain couples TRBV7-9 to TRBJ1-5; D remains unclear. Germline CDR1 is SEHNR and CDR2 is FQNEAQ (reference sequence). The CDR3 consists of 16 residues. Between the trimmed V and J ends, which lost 5 bases and 5 bases, there was a span of 19 bases. Here the CDR3 reads CASSGSRRPEDQPQHF. CDR3 in DNA: TGTGCCAGCAGCGGCTCGAGGCGCCCGGAGGATCAGCCCCAGCATTTT.

J is TRBJ2-3 and V is TRBV20-1; 10 positions agree with TRBD1. V lost 5 bases to trimming and J lost 8 bases; unmatched junction nucleotides: 13. The CDR3 is 15 amino acids. The V gene's germline CDR1 is DFQATT and CDR2 SNEGSKA (reference sequence). DNA for the CDR3: TGCAGTGCTCGTGGCCGGGACAGGGGAGGTGGTACGCAGTATTTT. It yields the protein CSARGRDRGGGTQYF.

V is TRBV19 and J is TRBJ2-2; D perhaps matches TRBD2 (6 bases). In germline, CDR1 is LNHDA, CDR2 SQIVND (reference sequence). This CDR3 spans 16 amino acids. The V gene lost 6 bases and the J gene lost 6 bases, with 20 bases spanning the gap. This CDR3 is CASSQAGTGGSGELFF. The CDR3, as DNA: TGTGCCAGTAGCCAAGCCGGGACTGGAGGTTCCGGGGAGCTGTTTTTT.

With respect to this clone: Germline is not matched at one junction end, which may reflect a read error. The chain uses TRBV2 and TRBJ2-1; D is perhaps TRBD2 (7 bases). Germline CDR1 reads SNHLY; CDR2 reads FYNNEI. CDR3 length: 11 amino acids. CDR3 coding DNA: TGTGCCAGCAGACCAGAGGGGGGGATACTCTTC. Translated, it gives CASRPEGGILF.

This chain's CDR3 is CASSHGERNQPQHF. In DNA, the CDR3 is TGTGCCAGCAGTCACGGGGAACGCAATCAGCCCCAGCATTTT. The chain has TRBV6-5 and TRBJ1-5, with unresolved D. The CDR3 has 14 amino acids. The V gene lost 5 bases and the J gene lost 2 bases, with 10 bases spanning the gap. CDR1 and CDR2 from the germline V gene are MNHEY and SVGAGI.

The chain uses TRBV4-2 and TRBJ2-1, with 7 bases matching TRBD2. Germline CDR1 reads LGHNA; CDR2 reads YNFKEQ. CDR3 size: 16 residues. With V trimmed by 0 bases and J by 2 bases, 4 bases remained unmatched. CDR3 sequence reads: CASSQEGGSPYNEQFF. The CDR3 nucleotides read TGTGCCAGCAGCCAAGAAGGCGGGAGCCCCTACAATGAGCAGTTCTTC.

The chain links TRBV6-5 to TRBJ2-5, with D possibly being TRBD2 (7 bases). CDR3 length equals 16 residues. CDR1 is MNHEY, CDR2 SVGAGI, per germline. Trimming shortened V by 0 bases and J by 1 base, and 12 bases separated the two germline ends. As DNA, the CDR3 is TGTGCCAGCAGTTACTCCCTCGCGGGGGCCCAAGAGACCCAGTACTTC. Translation gives CASSYSLAGAQETQYF.

J is TRBJ1-5 and V is TRBV4-1, with D possibly TRBD1 on 6 matching bases. Germline CDR1 MGHRA, CDR2 YSYEKL. This CDR3 contains 17 residues. Between the trimmed V and J ends, which lost 0 bases and 5 bases, there was a span of 17 bases. The CDR3 spells CASSQDPGRGYHQPQHF. The CDR3 region has the DNA TGCGCCAGCAGCCAAGATCCGGGCAGGGGCTACCATCAGCCCCAGCATTTT.

This chain connects TRBV7-8 to TRBJ1-5; D might be TRBD1 (5 bases). V was pared by 5 bases and J by 2 bases, with 13 bases between. CDR3 length: 15 residues. In germline, CDR1 is SGHVS, CDR2 FQNEAQ. CDR3 bases: TGTGCCAGCAGCACCGGGACTTGGGGCAATCAGCCCCAGCATTTT. Amino acid sequence: CASSTGTWGNQPQHF.

The rearrangement uses TRBV28 and TRBJ1-1, with TRBD1 matching 8 bases. V shed 6 bases, J shed 1 base, and the junction held 4 bases outside the gene matches. This CDR3 comprises 14 residues. In germline, CDR1 is MDHEN, CDR2 SYDVKM. CDR3 residues: CASRAGGANTEAFF. CDR3 sequence (DNA): TGTGCCAGCAGAGCAGGGGGCGCGAACACTGAAGCTTTCTTT.

The V and J genes are TRBV30 and TRBJ1-5, with 9 bases fitting TRBD1. The V and J ends lost 1 base and 3 bases, in that order; junction bases with no gene match: 1. Germline V gene sequence: CDR1 GTSNPN, CDR2 SVGIG (reference sequence). The CDR3 length is 14 residues. CDR3: CAWSGTGDNQPQHF. Here the CDR3 DNA reads TGTGCCTGGAGTGGGACAGGGGACAATCAGCCCCAGCATTTT. The entire variable domain, with the rest obtained from reference TRBV30 and TRBJ1-5, is as follows: SQTIHQWPATLVQPVGSPLSLECTVEGTSNPNLYWYRQAAGRGLQLLFYSVGIGQISSEVPQNLSASRPQDRQFILSSKKLLLSDSGFYLCAWSGTGDNQPQHFGDGTRLSIL.

The CDR3 DNA follows: TGTGCCAGCAGCCAAGGCGAAGGGGCGTCTGAAGCTTTCTTT. Its translation is CASSQGEGASEAFF. The rearrangement joins TRBV4-2 to TRBJ1-1; D is perhaps TRBD1 (5 bases). Germline lookup yields CDR1 LGHNA and CDR2 YNFKEQ. V was trimmed by 1 base and J by 6 bases, leaving 12 bases between them. The CDR3 has 14 amino acids.

V gene TRBV9 combines with J gene TRBJ2-7; the match to TRBD2 covers 12 bases. Germline lookup yields CDR1 SGDLS and CDR2 YYNGEE. J lost 2 bases, V lost 0 bases, and 0 bases had no gene match. CDR3 size: 15 residues. CDR3 loop: CASSVGTSGTYEQYF. The CDR3 DNA follows: TGTGCCAGCAGCGTAGGGACTAGCGGGACCTACGAGCAGTACTTC. The whole variable domain, remainder taken from reference TRBV9 and TRBJ2-7, is DSGVTQTPKHLITATGQRVTLRCSPRSGDLSVYWYQQSLDQGLQFLIQYYNGEERAKGNILERFSAQQFPDLHSELNLSSLELGDSALYFCASSVGTSGTYEQYFGPGTRLTVT.

The gene calls are TRBV30 and TRBJ2-7, with no clear D. Per germline, CDR1 GTSNPN and CDR2 SVGIG (reference sequence). V lost 2 bases, J lost 3 bases, and 8 bases lay in between. The CDR3 sequence is 12 residues long. The CDR3 DNA sequence: TGTGCCTGGAGTACAACCAGCTACGAGCAGTACTTC. Protein product: CAWSTTSYEQYF.

This chain links TRBV5-6 with TRBJ1-5, with 7 bases lining up with TRBD1. Germline lookup yields CDR1 SGHDT and CDR2 YYEEEE. V was clipped by 1 base and J by 0 bases; unmatched bases: 4. This CDR3 contains 16 residues. The CDR3 here is CASSLRGPYSNQPQHF. DNA for the CDR3: TGTGCCAGCAGCTTGAGGGGGCCTTATAGCAATCAGCCCCAGCATTTT.

This clone was observed once. The gene calls are TRBV7-2 and TRBJ1-2; no reliable D call. The ends were cut back, 5 bases at V and 2 bases at J, with 15 bases in the middle. This CDR3 is built from 15 residues. Germline V gene data show CDR1 as SGHTA and CDR2 as FQGNSA. Here the CDR3 DNA reads TGTGCCAGCAGCCTGACTAAGGGAACGAACTATGGCTACACCTTC. Protein: CASSLTKGTNYGYTF.

The J gene is TRBJ2-6, the V gene TRBV6-1; no clear D. The V end lost 2 bases, the J end lost 1 base, and 6 bases lay between the germline ends. CDR1 is MNHNS, CDR2 SASEGT, per germline. This CDR3 contains 15 residues. For the CDR3, the DNA is TGTGCCAGCAGTGAAAGTGCGTCTGGGGCCAACGTCCTGACTTTC. The encoded protein is CASSESASGANVLTF.

The chain links TRBV6-5 to TRBJ1-1, with 7 bases matching TRBD1. The CDR3 extends over 12 amino acids. The ends lost 8 bases at V and 3 bases at J; junction bases unmatched: 3. CDR1 is MNHEY and CDR2 is SVGAGI in the germline V gene. The CDR3, as DNA: TGTGCCAGCGGTCAGGGGGACACTGAAGCTTTCTTT. Encoded protein: CASGQGDTEAFF.

The chain employs TRBV6-1 and TRBJ2-2, with D possibly TRBD2 on 5 matching bases. Deletions cut 4 bases from V and 2 bases from J, with 17 bases between. Germline CDR1 MNHNS, CDR2 SASEGT. The CDR3 length is 17 residues. CDR3 sequence reads: CASSAEVGGRNTGELFF. In nucleotides, the CDR3 is TGTGCCAGCAGTGCGGAGGTAGGCGGACGAAACACCGGGGAGCTGTTTTTT.

The chain joins TRBV19 to TRBJ1-5, with TRBD1 matching 7 bases. The CDR3 runs 15 residues. Germline CDR1 reads LNHDA; CDR2 reads SQIVND (reference sequence). With V trimmed by 6 bases and J by 4 bases, 9 bases remained unmatched. The CDR3 protein is CASRETGKINQPQHF. The DNA of the CDR3 is TGTGCCAGTAGGGAGACAGGGAAGATTAATCAGCCCCAGCATTTT.

The chain combines TRBV27 with TRBJ2-7; a weak D match, TRBD1 (6 bases). V lost 5 bases to trimming and J lost 2 bases, with 13 bases between them. CDR1 and CDR2 (germline): MNHEY, SMNVEV (reference sequence). The CDR3 consists of 14 residues. The CDR3 spells CASSVGHPTYEQYF. Here the CDR3 DNA reads TGTGCCAGCAGTGTGGGACACCCGACCTACGAGCAGTACTTC.

CDR3 nucleotides: TGTGCCAGCAGTTCGTCAGGGGGCGCGGTGGTCACTGAAGCTTTCTTT. Protein sequence: CASSSSGGAVVTEAFF. The gene calls are TRBV27 and TRBJ1-1, with 8 bases matching TRBD1. The CDR3 length is 16 residues. The trim removed 4 bases at V and 4 bases at J, leaving 11 bases unmatched. Germline V gives CDR1 MNHEY, CDR2 SMNVEV (reference sequence).

V gene TRBV18 combines with J gene TRBJ2-3; 10 nucleotides align to TRBD2. The CDR3 extends over 17 amino acids. Germline values: CDR1 KGHSH, CDR2 LQKENI. Losses at the gene ends were 4 bases for V and 0 bases for J; bases not matched to a gene: 7. The CDR3: CASSRLRTSGSTDTQYF. DNA of the CDR3: TGTGCCAGCTCACGCCTCCGGACTAGCGGTAGCACAGATACGCAGTATTTT.